This TCR beta chain originates from a study of blood T cell repertoires in COVID-19. Looking at the study overall: The United States, Italy and Spain were the sources of the acute and convalescent COVID-19 samples. PBMCs, B-cell-depleted T cells, or T cells were the source of the cDNA or gDNA that made up the material.

This CDR3 spans 16 amino acids. Germline CDR1 is MDHEN and CDR2 is SYDVKM. Trimming left V 6 bases short and J 4 bases short, with 19 bases between. Per the original methods: Amplification with reference gene primers provided the estimates of nucleated cell counts. The data were produced by immunoSEQ multiplex PCR, yet TCRdb's version contains in-frame clones alone and is incomplete. V and J calls plus clone size are reproduced from that table; the DNA served to infer D and trimming. Found here are roughly 380,000 clones, roughly 85% of them singletons; the top ten hold about 3.6%. This receptor was identified in a woman aged 18-35 years with acute or convalescent COVID-19. The chain joins TRBV28 to TRBJ2-1; a weak D match, TRBD1 (6 bases). The sample was peripheral blood. The chain's CDR3 is CASSPRETGQYNEQFF. In nucleotides, the CDR3 is TGTGCCAGCAGCCCCCGCGAGACAGGTCAATACAATGAGCAGTTCTTC.